This entry lists 15 T cell receptor beta chains sequenced from one sample in a study of shared clonotypes between healthy human individuals (dated by TCRdb to the early 2020s). Library generation was performed with the immunoSEQ multiplex PCR assay. The table comes from immuneACCESS by way of TCRdb, which keeps in-frame sequences with V and J called. Part of the clones is missing from these tables; in studies checked, under half for an unresolved V gene and the rest for unknown reasons. This sample comprises about 990,000 clones, more than 75% of them detected only once. 0.5% to 0.65% of the sample lies in the top ten. The sample taken for sequencing was memory CD4+ T cells from PBMCs. The label giving this sample's cell subset or site can be read as: CD45RA-negative fraction. These receptors were taken from a man between 18 and 29 years old in good health. Some clones in this sample may be carry-over from other donors' samples.

The J gene is TRBJ2-1, the V gene TRBV5-4; D is possibly TRBD2 (5 bases). V gave up 0 bases and J gave up 6 bases, with 16 bases separating them. There are 16 residues in the CDR3. Germline CDR1 and CDR2: SGHNT and YYREEE (reference sequence). The CDR3 protein is CASSLAGRGEFNEQFF. The CDR3 DNA follows: TGTGCCAGCAGCTTGGCGGGCCGGGGTGAGTTCAATGAGCAGTTCTTC. The whole variable domain, filled in from reference TRBV5-4 and TRBJ2-1, reads ETGVTQSPTHLIKTRGQQVTLRCSSQSGHNTVSWYQQALGQGPQFIFQYYREEENGRGNFPPRFSGLQFPNYSSELNVNALELDDSALYLCASSLAGRGEFNEQFFGPGTRLTVL.

The rearrangement links TRBV5-1 to TRBJ2-7; TRBD1 agrees at 12 bases. The CDR3 is made up of 15 amino acids. V was pared by 5 bases and J by 10 bases, with 13 bases of the junction left unmatched. Germline CDR1 SGHRS, CDR2 YFSETQ. The DNA of the CDR3 is TGCGCCAGCAGTCGCACCGGGACAGGGGGCGCGGGCCAGTACTTC. Its protein product is CASSRTGTGGAGQYF.

The chain employs TRBV11-3 and TRBJ2-2; 9 nucleotides match TRBD2. The ends lost 5 bases at V and 5 bases at J; junction bases unmatched: 6. The CDR3 consists of 15 residues. Looked up from germline, CDR1 is SGHNT and CDR2 is YENEEA. CDR3 sequence reads: CASSTGLARTGELFF. CDR3 nucleotides: TGTGCCAGCAGCACGGGACTAGCCAGAACCGGGGAGCTGTTTTTT.

About this clone itself: Since a much larger clone is just one base distant, this may be a read error. The sample carries other DNA sequences with the same CDR3. The chain combines TRBV2 with TRBJ2-5; D unresolved. This CDR3 contains 11 residues. V lost 5 bases and J lost 1, with 2 bases in between. Germline CDR1 and CDR2: SNHLY and FYNNEI. The CDR3 sequence is CASSFQETQYF. The CDR3 nucleotides read TGTGCCAGCAGTTTCCAAGAGACCCAGTACTTC.

The chain combines TRBV6-6 with TRBJ2-6; D call uncertain. Trimming cost V 8 bases and J 1 base, with 6 bases left between them. The CDR3 spans 13 residues. Per the germline V gene, CDR1 is MNHNY and CDR2 is SVGAGI (reference sequence). CDR3: CASCGSGANVLTF. The CDR3, as DNA: TGTGCCAGCTGCGGATCTGGGGCCAACGTCCTGACTTTC.

The chain's CDR3 is CASSPNGNSGNTIYF. In DNA, the CDR3 is TGTGCCAGCAGCCCTAACGGCAACTCTGGAAACACCATATATTTT. The chain has TRBV7-9 and TRBJ1-3; D not certain. Deletions cut 5 bases from V and 0 bases from J, with 11 bases between. The CDR3 loop spans 15 amino acids. Germline V CDR1 and CDR2: SEHNR, FQNEAQ (reference sequence).

The gene calls are TRBV4-2 and TRBJ1-1; D gene ambiguous. Germline V gene data show CDR1 as LGHNA and CDR2 as YNFKEQ. The CDR3 runs to 13 residues. V shed 0 bases and J shed 4 bases, with 6 bases lying between them. CDR3 residues: CASSQEPSTEAFF. The CDR3 DNA is TGTGCCAGCAGCCAAGAACCGTCCACTGAAGCTTTCTTT.

As regards this clone: This could be a read error, since a much larger clone is one nucleotide away. This sequence joins TRBV5-4 and TRBJ2-1; the D gene is possibly TRBD1 (6 bases). V lost 1 base and J lost 4, with 6 bases in between. Germline V gives CDR1 SGHNT, CDR2 YYREEE (reference sequence). CDR3 length equals 13 residues. The CDR3 DNA reads as TGTGCCAGCAGCTTGACAGGGTACAATGAGCAGTTCTTC. Protein product: CASSLTGYNEQFF.

This chain connects TRBV2 to TRBJ2-7; unclear D gene. V lost 7 bases, J lost 2 bases, and 9 bases lay in between. In germline, CDR1 is SNHLY, CDR2 FYNNEI. This CDR3 has 12 residues. As DNA, the CDR3 is TGTGCCAGCAAACGGAGCGCCTACGAGCAGTACTTC. This encodes CASKRSAYEQYF.

The chain couples TRBV7-6 to TRBJ2-3; TRBD1 aligns across 7 bases. The CDR3 length is 13 residues. Germline V gene lookup returns CDR1 SGHVS and CDR2 FNYEAQ. V shed 5 bases, J shed 9 bases, and the junction held 8 bases outside the gene matches. The CDR3 nucleotides are TGTGCCAGCAGCCCCTCACAGGGGCTAACGCAGTATTTT. It yields the protein CASSPSQGLTQYF.

The gene calls are TRBV15 and TRBJ2-1, with TRBD2 identical over 12 bases. The trim removed 1 base at V and 7 bases at J, leaving 8 bases unmatched. Germline V gene lookup returns CDR1 LNHNV and CDR2 YYDKDF (reference sequence). There are 17 residues in the CDR3. In DNA, the CDR3 is TGTGCCACCAGCAGAGGGGACCTAGCGGGAGGGGGTAATGAGCAGTTCTTC. As protein: CATSRGDLAGGGNEQFF.

The DNA for the CDR3 is TGCGCCAGCAGCTTGGAATGGGGCGGGGAGCTGTTTTTT. The encoded protein is CASSLEWGGELFF. V and J are TRBV5-1 and TRBJ2-2; D is unresolved. Per the germline V gene, CDR1 is SGHRS and CDR2 is YFSETQ. The CDR3 loop spans 13 amino acids. V was pared by 0 bases and J by 7 bases, with 7 bases between.

The chain carries TRBV19 and TRBJ2-5; tentative D call: TRBD1 (5 bases). V dropped 4 bases and J dropped 2 bases, with 14 bases sitting between them. Germline CDR1 LNHDA, CDR2 SQIVND (reference sequence). The CDR3 extends over 15 amino acids. Here the CDR3 reads CASSRGALTQETQYF. The CDR3 DNA reads as TGTGCCAGTAGTAGGGGCGCGCTAACACAAGAGACCCAGTACTTC. Full variable domain (rest looked up from reference TRBV19 and TRBJ2-5): DGGITQSPKYLFRKEGQNVTLSCEQNLNHDAMYWYRQDPGQGLRLIYYSQIVNDFQKGDIAEGYSVSREKKESFPLTVTSAQKNPTAFYLCASSRGALTQETQYFGPGTRLLVL.

The chain employs TRBV7-9 and TRBJ2-7; 7 nucleotides match TRBD1. V was clipped by 4 bases and J by 5 bases; unmatched bases: 2. This CDR3 is built from 12 residues. CDR1 is SEHNR and CDR2 is FQNEAQ in the germline V gene (reference sequence). The CDR3 sequence is CASSSTGDEQYF. The CDR3 bases are TGTGCCAGCAGCTCTACAGGGGACGAGCAGTACTTC.

This chain connects TRBV9 to TRBJ2-1; 10 bases are a match to TRBD2. The V and J ends lost 0 bases and 4 bases, in that order; junction bases with no gene match: 4. The CDR3 has 16 amino acids. The V gene's germline CDR1 is SGDLS and CDR2 YYNGEE. The DNA of the CDR3 is TGTGCCAGCAGCGTAGGGGGGACTAGCGTTTACAATGAGCAGTTCTTC. This translates into CASSVGGTSVYNEQFF. The variable domain in full, completed from reference TRBV9 and TRBJ2-1, reads DSGVTQTPKHLITATGQRVTLRCSPRSGDLSVYWYQQSLDQGLQFLIQYYNGEERAKGNILERFSAQQFPDLHSELNLSSLELGDSALYFCASSVGGTSVYNEQFFGPGTRLTVL.